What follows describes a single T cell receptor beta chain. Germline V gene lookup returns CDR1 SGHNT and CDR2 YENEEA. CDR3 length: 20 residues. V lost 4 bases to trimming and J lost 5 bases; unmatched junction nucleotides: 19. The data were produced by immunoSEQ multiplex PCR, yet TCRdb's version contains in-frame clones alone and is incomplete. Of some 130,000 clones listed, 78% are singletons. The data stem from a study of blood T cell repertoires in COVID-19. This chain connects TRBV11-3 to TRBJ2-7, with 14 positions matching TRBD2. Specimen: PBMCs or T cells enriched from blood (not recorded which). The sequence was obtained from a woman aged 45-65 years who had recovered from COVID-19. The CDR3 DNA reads TGTGCCAGCAGCTCCGCCTACAGGCAGACGACTAGCGGGGGGGAAGACGAGCAGTACTTC. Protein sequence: CASSSAYRQTTSGGEDEQYF.